This entry lists 13 T cell receptor beta chains sequenced from one sample in a study of identical twins. Via MiXCR, TCRdb re-called the 5' RACE reads, giving one row per CDR3 protein. The table has about 700,000 distinct CDR3 sequences, around 6% seen once; the top ten hold under 2%. Sequenced sample: naive T cells sorted from blood. These TCRs come from a man between 18 and 29 years old in good health.

This clonotype was recorded many times. The chain recombines TRBV15 with TRBJ1-6; D is undetermined. V was pared by 4 bases and J by 6 bases, with 16 bases between. The CDR3 is made up of 16 amino acids. Germline CDR1 LNHNV, CDR2 YYDKDF (reference sequence). This chain's CDR3 is CATSKSLTTLNSPLHF. In DNA form, the CDR3 reads TGTGCCACCAGCAAGTCCCTGACAACTCTTAATTCACCCCTCCACTTT.

Many counts were recorded for this clonotype. The chain uses TRBV10-3 and TRBJ2-7; 11 nucleotides match TRBD2. The V and J ends lost 7 bases and 9 bases, in that order; junction bases with no gene match: 11. Germline V CDR1 and CDR2: ENHRY, SYGVKD. The CDR3 runs 14 residues. The CDR3: CAITSTSGNAGQYF. Here the CDR3 DNA reads TGTGCCATCACCTCGACTAGCGGGAATGCTGGGCAGTACTTC.

The chain employs TRBV7-8 and TRBJ2-5; 9 bases are a match to TRBD1. V trimming: 5 bases; J trimming: 5 bases; junction bases outside the gene matches: 6. CDR3 size: 14 residues. CDR1 is SGHVS, CDR2 FQNEAQ, per germline. The CDR3 loop reads CASSAGQGMETQYF. As DNA, the CDR3 is TGTGCCAGCAGCGCGGGACAGGGAATGGAGACCCAGTACTTC.

In the case of this clonotype: A much larger clone differs from this one at a single base, so this may be a read error. This chain connects TRBV15 to TRBJ2-3; D is possibly TRBD2 (6 bases). CDR3 length equals 16 residues. With 1 base removed from V and 0 bases from J, the gap between germline ends came to 11 bases. Germline-derived CDR1 and CDR2 are LNHNV and YYDKDF (reference sequence). DNA of the CDR3: TGTGCCACCAGCAGAGGTACTAGCAGGAGCACAGATACGCAGTATTTT. As protein: CATSRGTSRSTDTQYF. Based on the CDR3 plus reference TRBV15 and TRBJ2-3, the full variable domain is DAMVIQNPRYQVTQFGKPVTLSCSQTLNHNVMYWYQQKSSQAPKLLFHYYDKDFNNEADTPDNFQSRRPNTSFCFLDIRSPGLGDTAMYLCATSRGTSRSTDTQYFGPGTRLTVL.

A few counts support this clonotype. This chain joins TRBV11-3 and TRBJ2-3; no clear D. Germline assignment: CDR1 SGHNT and CDR2 YENEEA. CDR3 length equals 15 residues. V gave up 5 bases and J gave up 0 bases, with 12 bases separating them. The CDR3 reads CASSPSFKSTDTQYF. The CDR3 nucleotides read TGTGCCAGCAGCCCAAGTTTTAAAAGCACAGATACGCAGTATTTT.

At least ten counts were recorded for this clonotype. The gene calls are TRBV20-1 and TRBJ2-2, with a weak D call TRBD1 (6 bases). V was clipped by 0 bases and J by 4 bases, with 15 bases between them. The CDR3 is made up of 16 amino acids. The germline CDR1 and CDR2 sequences are DFQATT and SNEGSKA (reference sequence). CDR3 nucleotides: TGCAGTGCTAGAGATCCTAGGAAGGGGGTCACCGGGGAGCTGTTTTTT. Translated: CSARDPRKGVTGELFF.

This clonotype was detected ten times or more. The chain links TRBV9 to TRBJ1-4, with D perhaps TRBD1 (5 bases). Germline CDR1 is SGDLS and CDR2 is YYNGEE. Trimming left V 4 bases short and J 4 bases short, with 14 bases between. The CDR3 contains 15 residues. CDR3 in amino acids: CASSQEGSRNEKLFF. CDR3 sequence (DNA): TGTGCCAGCAGCCAGGAGGGGAGCCGTAATGAAAAACTGTTTTTT. The full variable domain, with the rest looked up from reference TRBV9 and TRBJ1-4, is DSGVTQTPKHLITATGQRVTLRCSPRSGDLSVYWYQQSLDQGLQFLIQYYNGEERAKGNILERFSAQQFPDLHSELNLSSLELGDSALYFCASSQEGSRNEKLFFGSGTQLSVL.

This clonotype was seen many times. The V call is TRBV6-1, the J call TRBJ1-1; TRBD1 aligns across 9 bases. CDR3 length: 16 residues. The V segment lost 6 bases and the J segment 0 bases; nucleotides outside the gene matches: 8. Germline CDR1 and CDR2: MNHNS and SASEGT. The CDR3 spells CASRWDRASMNTEAFF. DNA of the CDR3: TGTGCCAGCAGGTGGGACAGGGCCTCCATGAACACTGAAGCTTTCTTT.

This clonotype occurred many times. The rearrangement links TRBV29-1 to TRBJ2-7, with D perhaps assigned TRBD1 or TRBD2 (5 bases each). Germline CDR1 is SQVTM and CDR2 is ANQGSEA. The length of the CDR3 is 14 residues. V lost 6 bases, J lost 1 base, and 16 bases lay in between. The DNA for the CDR3 is TGCAGCGTCCCTGGGACGGAAGATTCCTACGAGCAGTACTTC. Translated: CSVPGTEDSYEQYF.

This clonotype was detected ten times or more. The rearrangement links TRBV7-9 to TRBJ2-1, with D possibly being TRBD1 or TRBD2 (5 bases each). The CDR3 consists of 16 residues. Germline CDR1 SEHNR, CDR2 FQNEAQ (reference sequence). The V end lost 3 bases, the J end lost 0 bases, and 12 bases lay between the germline ends. This CDR3 reads CASSFDGTSSYNEQFF. CDR3 nucleotides: TGTGCCAGCAGCTTTGATGGGACCAGCTCCTACAATGAGCAGTTCTTC.

This clonotype was detected a few times. CDR3: CSVEKQGSGELFF. The CDR3 DNA is TGCAGCGTTGAGAAACAAGGGTCCGGGGAGCTGTTTTTT. The chain joins TRBV29-1 to TRBJ2-2; D remains ambiguous. The germline V and J ends were trimmed by 3 bases and 6 bases, with 11 bases remaining between them. Germline loops: CDR1 SQVTM, CDR2 ANQGSEA. The length of the CDR3 is 13 residues.

This clonotype was picked up many times. The genes are TRBV28 and TRBJ2-7; D gene uncertain. V was pared by 4 bases and J by 3 bases, with 4 bases between. This CDR3 has 11 residues. Per germline, CDR1 MDHEN and CDR2 SYDVKM. The CDR3 DNA reads TGTGCCAGCAGTTGGGGCTACGAGCAGTACTTC. Protein: CASSWGYEQYF. The full variable domain, in which reference TRBV28 and TRBJ2-7 provide the parts outside the CDR3, is DVKVTQSSRYLVKRTGEKVFLECVQDMDHENMFWYRQDPGLGLRLIYFSYDVKMKEKGDIPEGYSVSREKKERFSLILESASTNQTSMYLCASSWGYEQYFGPGTRLTVT.

V is TRBV12-3 or TRBV12-4 and J is TRBJ2-1, with 11 bases identical to TRBD2. The CDR3 totals 15 residues. Losses at the gene ends were 3 bases for V and 10 bases for J; bases not matched to a gene: 8. This CDR3 reads CASSFLASGRQEQFF. The CDR3 DNA sequence: TGTGCCAGCAGTTTTTTGGCTAGCGGGAGGCAAGAGCAGTTCTTC.